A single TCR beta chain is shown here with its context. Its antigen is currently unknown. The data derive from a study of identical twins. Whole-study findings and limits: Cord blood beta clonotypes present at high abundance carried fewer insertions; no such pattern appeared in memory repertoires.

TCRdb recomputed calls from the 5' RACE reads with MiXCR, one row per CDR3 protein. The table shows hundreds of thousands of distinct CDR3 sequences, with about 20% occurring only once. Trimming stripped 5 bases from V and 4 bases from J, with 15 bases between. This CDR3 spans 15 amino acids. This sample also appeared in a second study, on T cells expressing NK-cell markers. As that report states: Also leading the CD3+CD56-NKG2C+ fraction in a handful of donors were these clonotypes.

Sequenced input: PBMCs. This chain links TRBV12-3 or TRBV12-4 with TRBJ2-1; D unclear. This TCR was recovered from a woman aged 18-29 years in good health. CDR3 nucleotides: TGTGCCAGCAGTACCCCGGGTAGCCTTTACAATGAGCAGTTCTTC. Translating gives CASSTPGSLYNEQFF.